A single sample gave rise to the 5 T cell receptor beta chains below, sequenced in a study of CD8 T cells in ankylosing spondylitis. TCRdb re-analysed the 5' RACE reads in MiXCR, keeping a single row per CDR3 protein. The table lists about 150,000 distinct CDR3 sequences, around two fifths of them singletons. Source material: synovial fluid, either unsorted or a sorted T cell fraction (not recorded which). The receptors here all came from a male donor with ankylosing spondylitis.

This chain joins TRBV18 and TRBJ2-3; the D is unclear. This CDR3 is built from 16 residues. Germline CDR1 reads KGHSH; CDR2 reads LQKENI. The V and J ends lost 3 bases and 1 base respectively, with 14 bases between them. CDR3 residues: CASSPVSDWGTDTQYF. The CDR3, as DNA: TGTGCCAGCTCACCTGTATCAGATTGGGGCACAGATACGCAGTATTTT.

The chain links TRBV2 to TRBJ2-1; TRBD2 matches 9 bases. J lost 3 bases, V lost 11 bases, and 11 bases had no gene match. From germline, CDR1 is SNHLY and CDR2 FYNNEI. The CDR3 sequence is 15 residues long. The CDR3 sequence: CAGRRLAVHYNEQFF. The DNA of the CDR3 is TGTGCCGGGAGAAGACTAGCGGTTCACTACAATGAGCAGTTCTTC.

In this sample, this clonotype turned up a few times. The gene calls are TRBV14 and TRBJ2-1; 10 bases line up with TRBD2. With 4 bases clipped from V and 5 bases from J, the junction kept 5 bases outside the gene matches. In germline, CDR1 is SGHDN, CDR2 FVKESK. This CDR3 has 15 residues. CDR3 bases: TGTGCCAGCAGCCCCCTTGGACTAGCGGACAATGAGCAGTTCTTC. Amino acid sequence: CASSPLGLADNEQFF.

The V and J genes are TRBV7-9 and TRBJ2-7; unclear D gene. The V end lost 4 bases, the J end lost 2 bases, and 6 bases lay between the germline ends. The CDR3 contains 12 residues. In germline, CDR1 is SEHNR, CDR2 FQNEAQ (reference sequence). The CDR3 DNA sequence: TGTGCCAGCAGCTCAATGACCTACGAGCAGTACTTC. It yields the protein CASSSMTYEQYF.

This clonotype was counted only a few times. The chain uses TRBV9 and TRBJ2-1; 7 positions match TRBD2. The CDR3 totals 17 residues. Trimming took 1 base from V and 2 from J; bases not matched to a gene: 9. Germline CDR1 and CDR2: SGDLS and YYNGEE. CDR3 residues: CASSVHSWDYPYNEQFF. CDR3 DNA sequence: TGTGCCAGCAGCGTACACTCTTGGGACTACCCCTACAATGAGCAGTTCTTC.